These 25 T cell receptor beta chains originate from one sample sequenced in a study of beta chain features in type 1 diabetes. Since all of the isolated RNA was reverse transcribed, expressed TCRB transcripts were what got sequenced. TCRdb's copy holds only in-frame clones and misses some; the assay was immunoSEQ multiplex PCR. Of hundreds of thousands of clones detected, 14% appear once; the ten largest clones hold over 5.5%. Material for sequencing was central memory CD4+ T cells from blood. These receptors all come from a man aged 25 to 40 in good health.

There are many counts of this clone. The CDR3 bases are TGTGCCAGACAGCGAAACTCTGGAAACACCATATATTTT. Residues: CARQRNSGNTIYF. The chain uses TRBV21-1 and TRBJ1-3. TRBV21-1 is a known pseudogene. The CDR3 is made up of 13 amino acids.

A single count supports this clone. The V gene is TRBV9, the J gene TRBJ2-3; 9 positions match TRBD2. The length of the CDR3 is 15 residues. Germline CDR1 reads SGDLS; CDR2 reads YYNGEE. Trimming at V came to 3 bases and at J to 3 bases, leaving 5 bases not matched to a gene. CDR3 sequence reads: CASSGSSGRTDTQYF. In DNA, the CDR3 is TGTGCCAGCAGCGGAAGTAGCGGGAGAACAGATACGCAGTATTTT.

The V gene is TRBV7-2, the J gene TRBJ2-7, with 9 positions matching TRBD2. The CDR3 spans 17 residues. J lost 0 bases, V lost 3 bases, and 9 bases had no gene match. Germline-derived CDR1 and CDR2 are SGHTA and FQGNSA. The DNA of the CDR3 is TGTGCCAGCAGCTTCACGGGGGCTAGCGGGATCTCCTACGAGCAGTACTTC. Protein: CASSFTGASGISYEQYF.

The CDR3 region is CASSTSGNGNEQFF. The CDR3 DNA reads TGTGCCAGCAGTACTAGCGGGAATGGCAATGAGCAGTTCTTC. This chain links TRBV7-3 with TRBJ2-1, with 10 bases lining up with TRBD2. Per the germline V gene, CDR1 is SGHTA and CDR2 is FQGTGA. V shed 6 bases, J shed 6 bases, and the junction held 5 bases outside the gene matches. This CDR3 has 14 residues. Together with reference TRBV7-3 and TRBJ2-1, the CDR3 gives the full variable domain: GAGVSQTPSNKVTEKGKYVELRCDPISGHTALYWYRQSLGQGPEFLIYFQGTGAADDSGLPNDRFFAVRPEGSVSTLKIQRTERGDSAVYLCASSTSGNGNEQFFGPGTRLTVL.

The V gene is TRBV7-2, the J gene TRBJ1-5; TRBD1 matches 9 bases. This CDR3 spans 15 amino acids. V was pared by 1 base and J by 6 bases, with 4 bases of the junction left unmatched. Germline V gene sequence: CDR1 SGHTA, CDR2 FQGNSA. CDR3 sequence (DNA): TGTGCCAGCAGCTTAGGGACAGGGGTTAGTCAGCCCCAGCATTTT. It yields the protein CASSLGTGVSQPQHF.

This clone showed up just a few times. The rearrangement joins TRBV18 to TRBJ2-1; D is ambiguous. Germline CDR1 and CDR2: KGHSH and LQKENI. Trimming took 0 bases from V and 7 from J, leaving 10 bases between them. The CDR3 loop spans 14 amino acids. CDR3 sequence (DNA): TGTGCCAGCTCACCACCGGTAAGCCGGAATGAGCAGTTCTTC. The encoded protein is CASSPPVSRNEQFF.

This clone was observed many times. This chain's CDR3 is CASTENEYNEQFF. The CDR3 nucleotides are TGCGCCAGCACGGAGAACGAGTACAATGAGCAGTTCTTC. This rearrangement joins TRBV5-1 to TRBJ2-1; D gene unclear. CDR1 and CDR2 from the germline V gene are SGHRS and YFSETQ. The V gene lost 6 bases and the J gene lost 4 bases, with 11 bases spanning the gap. This CDR3 is 13 amino acids long.

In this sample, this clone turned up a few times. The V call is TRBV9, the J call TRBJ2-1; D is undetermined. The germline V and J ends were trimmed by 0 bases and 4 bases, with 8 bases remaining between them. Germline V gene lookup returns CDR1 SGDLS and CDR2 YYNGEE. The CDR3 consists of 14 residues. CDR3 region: CASSVGGSYNEQFF. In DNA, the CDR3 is TGTGCCAGCAGCGTAGGAGGTAGTTACAATGAGCAGTTCTTC. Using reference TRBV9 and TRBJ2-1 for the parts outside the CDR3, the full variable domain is DSGVTQTPKHLITATGQRVTLRCSPRSGDLSVYWYQQSLDQGLQFLIQYYNGEERAKGNILERFSAQQFPDLHSELNLSSLELGDSALYFCASSVGGSYNEQFFGPGTRLTVL.

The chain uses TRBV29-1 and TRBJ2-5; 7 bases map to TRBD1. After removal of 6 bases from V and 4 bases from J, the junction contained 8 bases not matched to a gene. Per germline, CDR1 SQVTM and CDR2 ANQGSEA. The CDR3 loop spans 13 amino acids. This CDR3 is CSVRQGSAETQYF. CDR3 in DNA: TGCAGCGTCCGACAGGGATCGGCAGAGACCCAGTACTTC.

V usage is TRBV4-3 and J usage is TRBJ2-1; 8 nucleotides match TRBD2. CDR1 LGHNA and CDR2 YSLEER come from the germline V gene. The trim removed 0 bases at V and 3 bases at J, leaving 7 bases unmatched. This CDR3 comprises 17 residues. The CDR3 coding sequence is TGCGCCAGCAGCCAAGATGCGAGCGGGAGTAACTACAATGAGCAGTTCTTC. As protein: CASSQDASGSNYNEQFF.

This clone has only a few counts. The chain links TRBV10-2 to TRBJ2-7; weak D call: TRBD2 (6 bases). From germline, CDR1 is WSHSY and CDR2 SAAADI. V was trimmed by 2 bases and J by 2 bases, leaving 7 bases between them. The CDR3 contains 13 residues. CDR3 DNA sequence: TGCGCCAGCAGTGAGCTAGCGCCCTACGAGCAGTACGTC. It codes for CASSELAPYEQYV.

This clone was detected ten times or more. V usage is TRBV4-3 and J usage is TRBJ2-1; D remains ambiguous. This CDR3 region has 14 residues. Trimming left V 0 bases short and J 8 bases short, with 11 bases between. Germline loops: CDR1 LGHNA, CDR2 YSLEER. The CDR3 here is CASSQDAPSDEQFF. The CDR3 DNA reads TGCGCCAGCAGCCAAGATGCGCCGTCCGATGAGCAGTTCTTC.

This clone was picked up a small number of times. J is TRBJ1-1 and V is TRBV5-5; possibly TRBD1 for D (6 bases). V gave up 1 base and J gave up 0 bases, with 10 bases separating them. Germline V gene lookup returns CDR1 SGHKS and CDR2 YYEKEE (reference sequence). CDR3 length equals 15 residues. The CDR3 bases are TGTGCCAGCAGCTTGTCGGGGGCTTTGAACACTGAAGCTTTCTTT. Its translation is CASSLSGALNTEAFF.

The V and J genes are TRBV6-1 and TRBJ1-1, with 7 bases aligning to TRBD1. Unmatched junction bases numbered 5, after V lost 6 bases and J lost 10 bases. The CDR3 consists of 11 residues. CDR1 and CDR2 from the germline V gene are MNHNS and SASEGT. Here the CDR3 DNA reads TGTGCCAGCAGCCACAGGGGAGGAGCTTTCTTT. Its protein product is CASSHRGGAFF.

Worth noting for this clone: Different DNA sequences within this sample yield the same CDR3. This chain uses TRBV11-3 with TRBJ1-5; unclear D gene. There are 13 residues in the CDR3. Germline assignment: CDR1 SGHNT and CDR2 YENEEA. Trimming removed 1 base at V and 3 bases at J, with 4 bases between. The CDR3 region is CASSLGINQPQHF. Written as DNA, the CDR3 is TGTGCCAGCAGCTTAGGCATCAATCAGCCCCAGCATTTT.

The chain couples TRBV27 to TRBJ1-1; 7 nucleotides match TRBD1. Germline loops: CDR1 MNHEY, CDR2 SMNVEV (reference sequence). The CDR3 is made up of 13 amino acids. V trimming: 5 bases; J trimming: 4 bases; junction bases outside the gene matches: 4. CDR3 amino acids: CASSGQASTEAFF. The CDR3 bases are TGTGCCAGCAGTGGACAGGCCTCCACTGAAGCTTTCTTT.

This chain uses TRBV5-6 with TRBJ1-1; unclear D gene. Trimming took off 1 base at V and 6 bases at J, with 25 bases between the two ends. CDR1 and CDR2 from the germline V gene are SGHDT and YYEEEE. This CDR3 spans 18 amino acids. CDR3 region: CASSLIAPVGNLWAEAFF. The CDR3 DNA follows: TGTGCCAGCAGCTTGATAGCCCCCGTGGGAAACCTATGGGCTGAAGCTTTCTTT.

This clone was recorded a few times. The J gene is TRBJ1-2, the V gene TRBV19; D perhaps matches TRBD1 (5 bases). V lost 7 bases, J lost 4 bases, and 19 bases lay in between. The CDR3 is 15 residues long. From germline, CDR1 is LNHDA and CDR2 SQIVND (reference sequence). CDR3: CASKRDWTHSYGYTF. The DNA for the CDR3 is TGTGCCAGTAAACGGGACTGGACACACAGCTATGGCTACACCTTC.

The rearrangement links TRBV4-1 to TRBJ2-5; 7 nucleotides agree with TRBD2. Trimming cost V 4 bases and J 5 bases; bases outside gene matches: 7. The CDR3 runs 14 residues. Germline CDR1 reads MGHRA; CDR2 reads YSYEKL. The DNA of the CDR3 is TGCGCCAGCAGCCTCGCACAAGCGGGGGAGACCCAGTACTTC. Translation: CASSLAQAGETQYF.

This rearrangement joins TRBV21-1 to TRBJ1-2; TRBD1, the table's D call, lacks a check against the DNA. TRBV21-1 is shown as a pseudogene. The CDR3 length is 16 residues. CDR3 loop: CASSDRGNIRLYGYTF. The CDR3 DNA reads TGTGCCAGCAGCGACAGGGGAAACATTAGACTCTATGGCTACACCTTC.

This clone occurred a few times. CDR3 in DNA: TGTGCCAGCAGTGGGACGTTTACTAACTATGGCTACACCTTC. This encodes CASSGTFTNYGYTF. The V call is TRBV2, the J call TRBJ1-2, with unresolved D. V lost 4 bases and J lost 0, with 9 bases in between. The CDR3 consists of 14 residues. CDR1 SNHLY and CDR2 FYNNEI come from the germline V gene. Based on the CDR3 plus reference TRBV2 and TRBJ1-2, the full variable domain is EPEVTQTPSHQVTQMGQEVILRCVPISNHLYFYWYRQILGQKVEFLVSFYNNEISEKSEIFDDQFSVERPDGSNFTLKIRSTKLEDSAMYFCASSGTFTNYGYTFGSGTRLTVV.

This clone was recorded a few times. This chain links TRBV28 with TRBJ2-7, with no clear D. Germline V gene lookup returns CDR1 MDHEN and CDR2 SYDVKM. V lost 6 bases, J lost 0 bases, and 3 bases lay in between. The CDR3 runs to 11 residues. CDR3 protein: CASSSSYEQYF. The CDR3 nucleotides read TGTGCCAGCAGCTCCTCCTACGAGCAGTACTTC.

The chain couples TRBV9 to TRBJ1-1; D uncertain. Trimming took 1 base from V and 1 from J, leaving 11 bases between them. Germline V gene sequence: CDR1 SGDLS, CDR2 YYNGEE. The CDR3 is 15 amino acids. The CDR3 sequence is CASSVWGGGNTEAFF. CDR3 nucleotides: TGTGCCAGCAGCGTATGGGGAGGAGGGAACACTGAAGCTTTCTTT.

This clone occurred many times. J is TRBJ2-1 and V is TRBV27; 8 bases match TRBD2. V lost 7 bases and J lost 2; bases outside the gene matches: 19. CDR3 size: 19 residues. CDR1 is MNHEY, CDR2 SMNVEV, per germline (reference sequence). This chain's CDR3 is CASTPSGTRWGKPYNEQFF. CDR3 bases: TGTGCCAGCACCCCAAGTGGGACTAGATGGGGAAAACCCTACAATGAGCAGTTCTTC.

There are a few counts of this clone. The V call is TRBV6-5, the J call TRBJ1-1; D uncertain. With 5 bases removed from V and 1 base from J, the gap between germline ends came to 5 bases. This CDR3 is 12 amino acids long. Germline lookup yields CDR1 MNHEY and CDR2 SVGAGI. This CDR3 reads CASSEQNTEAFF. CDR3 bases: TGTGCCAGCAGTGAACAGAACACTGAAGCTTTCTTT.